Below, 2 T cell receptor beta chains from the same sample are listed, as sequenced in a study of T cell repertoires in cytomegalovirus infection. TCRdb re-called the reads through MiXCR, storing one row per CDR3 protein. Of nearly 550,000 distinct CDR3 sequences in the sample, approximately 17% were seen once. The sequenced sample consisted of CD8+ T cells from PBMCs. These receptors all stem from a human donor in good health (CMV status not recorded). Some clones in this sample may be carry-over from other donors' samples.

This clonotype was seen only a few times. Written as DNA, the CDR3 is TGTGCCAGCTTGGTGAGACGAAAACCAATCACTGGAAACACCATATATTTT. Its translation: CASLVRRKPITGNTIYF. The V call is TRBV3-1, the J call TRBJ1-3; no definite D call. The CDR3 length is 17 residues. Germline V gene lookup returns CDR1 LGHDT and CDR2 YNNKEL (reference sequence). V was clipped by 8 bases and J by 2 bases, with 22 bases between them.

The chain links TRBV7-3 to TRBJ2-1, with D possibly matching TRBD2 (5 bases). Germline loops: CDR1 SGHTA, CDR2 FQGTGA. V gave up 2 bases and J gave up 0 bases, with 11 bases separating them. The CDR3 is 16 residues long. CDR3 bases: TGTGCCAGCAGCTTAGGGGTGAGCGGCTCCTACAATGAGCAGTTCTTC. Its protein is CASSLGVSGSYNEQFF.